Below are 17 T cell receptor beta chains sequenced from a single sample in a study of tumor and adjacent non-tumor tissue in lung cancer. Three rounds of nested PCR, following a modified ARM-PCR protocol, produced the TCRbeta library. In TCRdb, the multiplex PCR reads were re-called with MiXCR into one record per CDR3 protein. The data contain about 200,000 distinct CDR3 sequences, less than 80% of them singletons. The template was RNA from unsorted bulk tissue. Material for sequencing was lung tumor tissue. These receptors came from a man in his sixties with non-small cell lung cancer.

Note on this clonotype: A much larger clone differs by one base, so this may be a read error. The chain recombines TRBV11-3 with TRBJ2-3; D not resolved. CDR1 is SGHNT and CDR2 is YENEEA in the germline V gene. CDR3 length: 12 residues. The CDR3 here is CVSSRTPDTQYF. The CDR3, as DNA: TGTGTCAGCAGTCGGACCCCGGATACGCAGTATTTT.

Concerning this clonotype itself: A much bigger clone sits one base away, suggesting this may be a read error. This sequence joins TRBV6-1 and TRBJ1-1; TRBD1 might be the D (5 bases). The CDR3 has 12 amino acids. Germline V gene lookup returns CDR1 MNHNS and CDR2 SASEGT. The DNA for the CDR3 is TGTGCCAGCAGTGAAGGGGGCACTGGAGCTTTCTTT. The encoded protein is CASSEGGTGAFF.

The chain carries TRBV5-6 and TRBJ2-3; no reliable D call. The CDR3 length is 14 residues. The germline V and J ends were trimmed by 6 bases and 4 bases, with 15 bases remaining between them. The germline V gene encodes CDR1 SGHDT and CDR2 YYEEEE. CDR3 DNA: TGTGCCAGCAACTCATTAGTTGGGGCAGATACGCAGTATTTT. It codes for CASNSLVGADTQYF.

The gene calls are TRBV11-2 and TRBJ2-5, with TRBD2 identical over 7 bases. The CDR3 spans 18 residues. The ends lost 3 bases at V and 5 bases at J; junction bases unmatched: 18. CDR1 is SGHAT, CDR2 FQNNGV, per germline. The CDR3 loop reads CASSFGTIRTNGGETQYF. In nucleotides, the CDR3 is TGTGCCAGCAGCTTCGGAACCATCAGGACTAACGGGGGGGAGACCCAGTACTTC.

The chain's CDR3 is CASSLWGAGAAANVLTF. The CDR3 coding sequence is TGTGCCAGCAGCTTATGGGGGGCGGGGGCTGCGGCCAACGTCCTGACTTTC. This chain uses TRBV11-2 with TRBJ2-6; perhaps TRBD2 as D (7 bases). V was clipped by 2 bases and J by 6 bases, with 17 bases between them. CDR1 and CDR2 (germline): SGHAT, FQNNGV. This CDR3 comprises 17 residues.

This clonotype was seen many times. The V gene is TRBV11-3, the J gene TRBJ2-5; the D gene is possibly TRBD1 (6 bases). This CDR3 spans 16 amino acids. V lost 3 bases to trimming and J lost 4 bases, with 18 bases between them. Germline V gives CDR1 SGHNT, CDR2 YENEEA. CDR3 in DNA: TGTGCCAGCAGCTTGCGTCCCCAGGGGTTGAGAGAGACCCAGTACTTC. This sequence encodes CASSLRPQGLRETQYF.

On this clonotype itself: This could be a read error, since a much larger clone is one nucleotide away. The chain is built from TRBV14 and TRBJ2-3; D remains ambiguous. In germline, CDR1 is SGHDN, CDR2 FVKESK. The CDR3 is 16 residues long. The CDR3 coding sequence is TGTGCCGGCAGCCAAGGTCTACATACCGACACAGATACGCAGTATTTT. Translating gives CAGSQGLHTDTDTQYF.

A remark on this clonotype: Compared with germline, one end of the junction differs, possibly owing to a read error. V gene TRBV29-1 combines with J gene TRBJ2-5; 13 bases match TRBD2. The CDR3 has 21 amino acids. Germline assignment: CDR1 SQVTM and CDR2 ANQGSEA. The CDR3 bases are TGCAACGTACAAAGGTGGAATTTCGGGACTAGCGGGACTGGGGGGATAGAGACCCGGTACTTC. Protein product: CNVQRWNFGTSGTGGIETRYF.

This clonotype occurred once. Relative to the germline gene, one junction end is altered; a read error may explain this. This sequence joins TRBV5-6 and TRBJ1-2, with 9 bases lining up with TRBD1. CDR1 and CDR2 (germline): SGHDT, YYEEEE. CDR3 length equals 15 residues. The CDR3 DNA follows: TGTGCCAGCAGCTCGCCGGGACAGGGCTACTATGACTACACCTTC. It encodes CASSSPGQGYYDYTF.

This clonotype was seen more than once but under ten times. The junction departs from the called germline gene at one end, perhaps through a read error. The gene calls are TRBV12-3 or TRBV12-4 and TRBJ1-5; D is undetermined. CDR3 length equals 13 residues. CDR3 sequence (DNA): TGTGCCAGCAGGCCATTTAGCAATCAGCCCCGGCATTTT. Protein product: CASRPFSNQPRHF.

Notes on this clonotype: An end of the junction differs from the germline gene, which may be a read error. The CDR3 is CACSPGTSGGSHEQYF. CDR3 in DNA: TGTGCCTGCAGTCCGGGGACTAGCGGGGGGTCACACGAGCAGTACTTC. The chain couples TRBV11-1 to TRBJ2-7; TRBD2 aligns across 15 bases. The CDR3 is made up of 16 amino acids. CDR1 is SGHAT and CDR2 is FQDESV in the germline V gene (reference sequence).

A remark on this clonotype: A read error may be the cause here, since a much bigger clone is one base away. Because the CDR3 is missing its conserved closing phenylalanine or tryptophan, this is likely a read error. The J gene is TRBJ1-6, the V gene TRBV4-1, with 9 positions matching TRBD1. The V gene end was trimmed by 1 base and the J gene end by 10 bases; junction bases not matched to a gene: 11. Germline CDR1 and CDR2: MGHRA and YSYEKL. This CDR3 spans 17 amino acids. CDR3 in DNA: TGCGCCAGCAGCCAAGCTGGTGGCCGGGACAGGGTCTCACCCCTCCACTCT. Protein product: CASSQAGGRDRVSPLHS.

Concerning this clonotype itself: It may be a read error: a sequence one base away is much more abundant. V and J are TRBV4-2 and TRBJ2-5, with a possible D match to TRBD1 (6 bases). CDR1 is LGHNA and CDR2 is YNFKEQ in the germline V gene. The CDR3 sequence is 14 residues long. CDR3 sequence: CASSQGLTGETLYF. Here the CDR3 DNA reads TGTGCCAGCAGCCAAGGACTGACAGGCGAGACCCTGTACTTC.

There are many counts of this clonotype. The CDR3: CASGGTLSSGNTIYF. The CDR3 region has the DNA TGTGCCAGCGGGGGGACGCTGAGCTCTGGAAACACCATATATTTT. This chain links TRBV6-5 with TRBJ1-3; D is perhaps TRBD1 (5 bases). Germline CDR1 is MNHEY and CDR2 is SVGAGI. This CDR3 comprises 15 residues. Trimming took 8 bases from V and 0 from J, leaving 14 bases between them.

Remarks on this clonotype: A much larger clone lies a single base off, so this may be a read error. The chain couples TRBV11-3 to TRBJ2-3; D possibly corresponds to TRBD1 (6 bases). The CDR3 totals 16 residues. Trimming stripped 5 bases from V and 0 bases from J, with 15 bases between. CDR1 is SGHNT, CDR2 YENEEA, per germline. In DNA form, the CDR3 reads TGTGCCAGCAGCCCCCTCAGGGGCGGGAGCACAGATACGCAGTATTTT. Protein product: CASSPLRGGSTDTQYF.

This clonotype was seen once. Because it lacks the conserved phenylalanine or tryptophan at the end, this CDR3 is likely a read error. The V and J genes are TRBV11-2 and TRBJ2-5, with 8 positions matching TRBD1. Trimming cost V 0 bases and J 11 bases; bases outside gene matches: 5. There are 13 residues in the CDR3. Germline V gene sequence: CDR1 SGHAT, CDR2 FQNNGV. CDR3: CASSLETQGAQYL. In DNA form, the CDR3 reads TGTGCCAGCAGCTTAGAGACCCAGGGGGCTCAGTACCTC.

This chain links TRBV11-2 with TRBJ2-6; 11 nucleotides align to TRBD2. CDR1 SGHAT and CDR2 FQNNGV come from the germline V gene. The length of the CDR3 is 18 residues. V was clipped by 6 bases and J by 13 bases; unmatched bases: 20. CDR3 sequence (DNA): TGTGCCAGCAGTCCAACTAGCGGGGGAGTCACTGGGGCCGATGTCCTGACTTTC. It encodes CASSPTSGGVTGADVLTF.